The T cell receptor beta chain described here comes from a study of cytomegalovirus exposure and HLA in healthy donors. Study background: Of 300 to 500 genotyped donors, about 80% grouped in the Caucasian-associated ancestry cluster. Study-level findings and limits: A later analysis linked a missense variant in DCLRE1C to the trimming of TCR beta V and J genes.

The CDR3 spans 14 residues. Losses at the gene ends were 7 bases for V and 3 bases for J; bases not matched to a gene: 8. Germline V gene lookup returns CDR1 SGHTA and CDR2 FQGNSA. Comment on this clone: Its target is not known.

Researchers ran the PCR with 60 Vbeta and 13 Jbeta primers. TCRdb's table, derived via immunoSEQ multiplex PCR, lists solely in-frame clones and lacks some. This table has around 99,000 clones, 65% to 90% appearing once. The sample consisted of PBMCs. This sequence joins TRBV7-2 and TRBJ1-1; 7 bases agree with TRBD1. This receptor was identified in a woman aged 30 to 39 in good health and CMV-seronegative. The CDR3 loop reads CASTPRQGYTEAFF. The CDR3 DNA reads TGTGCCAGCACCCCCAGACAGGGATACACTGAAGCTTTCTTT.